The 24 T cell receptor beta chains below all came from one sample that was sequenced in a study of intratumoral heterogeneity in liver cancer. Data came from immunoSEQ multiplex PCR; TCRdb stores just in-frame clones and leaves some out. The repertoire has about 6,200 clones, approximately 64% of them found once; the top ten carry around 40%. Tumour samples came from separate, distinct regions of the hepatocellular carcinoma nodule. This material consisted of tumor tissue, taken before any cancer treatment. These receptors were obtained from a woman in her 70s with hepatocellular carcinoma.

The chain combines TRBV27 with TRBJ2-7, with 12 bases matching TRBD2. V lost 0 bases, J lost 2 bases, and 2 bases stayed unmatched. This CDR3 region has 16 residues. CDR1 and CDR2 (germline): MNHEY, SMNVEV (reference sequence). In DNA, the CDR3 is TGTGCCAGCAGTTTATCAGGACTAGCGGGGACCTACGAGCAGTACTTC. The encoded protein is CASSLSGLAGTYEQYF.

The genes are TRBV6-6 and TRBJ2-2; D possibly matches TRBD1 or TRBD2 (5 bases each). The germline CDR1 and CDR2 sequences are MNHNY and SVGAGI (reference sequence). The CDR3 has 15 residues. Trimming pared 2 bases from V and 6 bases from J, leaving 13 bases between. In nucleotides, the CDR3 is TGTGCCAGCAGTTACGACAGTGCCGGGGCCGGGGAGCTGTTTTTT. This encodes CASSYDSAGAGELFF.

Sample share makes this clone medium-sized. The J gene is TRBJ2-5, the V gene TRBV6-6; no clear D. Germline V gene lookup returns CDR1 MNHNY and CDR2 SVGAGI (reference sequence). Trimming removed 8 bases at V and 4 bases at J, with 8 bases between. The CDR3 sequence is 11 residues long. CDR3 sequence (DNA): TGTGCCAGCGGTCTGGGAGAGACCCAGTACTTC. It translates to CASGLGETQYF.

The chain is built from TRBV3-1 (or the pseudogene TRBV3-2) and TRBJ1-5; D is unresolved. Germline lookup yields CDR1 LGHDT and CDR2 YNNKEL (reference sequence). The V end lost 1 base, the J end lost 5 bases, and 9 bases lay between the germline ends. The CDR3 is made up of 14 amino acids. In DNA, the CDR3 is TGTGCCAGCAGCCAAGGTACAACCCATCAGCCCCAGCATTTT. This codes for CASSQGTTHQPQHF.

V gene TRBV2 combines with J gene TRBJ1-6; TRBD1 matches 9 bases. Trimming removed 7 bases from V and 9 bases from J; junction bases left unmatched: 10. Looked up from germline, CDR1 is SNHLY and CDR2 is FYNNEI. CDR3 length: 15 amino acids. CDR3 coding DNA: TGTGCCAGCATCGACCCACAGGGGGCCCTTTCACCCCTCCACTTT. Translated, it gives CASIDPQGALSPLHF.

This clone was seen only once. The CDR3: CASSGGEQFF. As DNA, the CDR3 is TGTGCCAGCAGTGGGGGTGAGCAGTTCTTC. The chain recombines TRBV12-3 or TRBV12-4 with TRBJ2-1; D is tentatively TRBD1 or TRBD2 (5 bases each). The CDR3 is made up of 10 amino acids. The V and J ends lost 5 bases and 9 bases respectively, with 5 bases between them.

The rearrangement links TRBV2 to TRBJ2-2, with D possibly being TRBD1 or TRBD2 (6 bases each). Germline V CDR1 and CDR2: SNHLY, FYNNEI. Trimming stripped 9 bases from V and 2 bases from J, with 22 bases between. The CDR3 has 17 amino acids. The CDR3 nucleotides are TGTGCCAGGACCCCCCTGGGGGGACAACTTAACACCGGGGAGCTGTTTTTT. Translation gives CARTPLGGQLNTGELFF.

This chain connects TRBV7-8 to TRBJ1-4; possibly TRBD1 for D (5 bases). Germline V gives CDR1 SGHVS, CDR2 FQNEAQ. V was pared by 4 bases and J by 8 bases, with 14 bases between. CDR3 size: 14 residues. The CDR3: CASSYGGGGEKLFF. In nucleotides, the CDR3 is TGTGCCAGCAGCTATGGCGGTGGGGGAGAAAAACTGTTTTTT.

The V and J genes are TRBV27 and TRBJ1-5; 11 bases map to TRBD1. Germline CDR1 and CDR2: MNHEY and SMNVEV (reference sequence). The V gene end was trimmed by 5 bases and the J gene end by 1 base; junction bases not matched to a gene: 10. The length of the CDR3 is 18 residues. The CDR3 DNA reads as TGTGCCAGCAGTGCCTTAGGGACAGGGGGAGGGAGCAATCAGCCCCAGCATTTT. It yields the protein CASSALGTGGGSNQPQHF.

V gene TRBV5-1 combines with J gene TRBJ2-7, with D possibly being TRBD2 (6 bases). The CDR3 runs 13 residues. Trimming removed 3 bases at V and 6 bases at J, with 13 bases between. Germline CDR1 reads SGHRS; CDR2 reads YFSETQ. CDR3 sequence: CASSWGTEGEQYF. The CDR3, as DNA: TGCGCCAGCAGCTGGGGGACGGAGGGCGAGCAGTACTTC.

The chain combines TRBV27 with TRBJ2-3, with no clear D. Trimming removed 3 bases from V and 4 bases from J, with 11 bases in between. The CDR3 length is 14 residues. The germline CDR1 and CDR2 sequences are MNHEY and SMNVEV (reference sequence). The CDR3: CASSFKGSADTQYF. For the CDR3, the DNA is TGTGCCAGCAGTTTTAAAGGGTCGGCAGATACGCAGTATTTT.

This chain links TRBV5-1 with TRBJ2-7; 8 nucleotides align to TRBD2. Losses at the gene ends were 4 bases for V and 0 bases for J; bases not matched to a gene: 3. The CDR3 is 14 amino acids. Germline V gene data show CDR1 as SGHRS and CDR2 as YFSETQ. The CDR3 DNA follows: TGCGCCAGCAGCCCAGCGGGAGACTCCTACGAGCAGTACTTC. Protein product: CASSPAGDSYEQYF.

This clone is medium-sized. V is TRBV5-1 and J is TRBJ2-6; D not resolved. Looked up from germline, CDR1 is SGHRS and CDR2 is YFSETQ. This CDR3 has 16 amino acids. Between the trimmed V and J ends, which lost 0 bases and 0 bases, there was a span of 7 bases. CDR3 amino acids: CASSLESLSGANVLTF. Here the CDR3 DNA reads TGCGCCAGCAGCTTGGAGTCACTCTCTGGGGCCAACGTCCTGACTTTC.

The CDR3 reads CASIPQGVGTEAFF. As DNA, the CDR3 is TGTGCCAGCATACCCCAGGGGGTCGGCACTGAAGCTTTCTTT. The V call is TRBV27, the J call TRBJ1-1; 7 bases line up with TRBD1. Germline V gene sequence: CDR1 MNHEY, CDR2 SMNVEV (reference sequence). V shed 7 bases and J 4 bases; nucleotides not matched to a gene: 9. The CDR3 extends over 14 amino acids.

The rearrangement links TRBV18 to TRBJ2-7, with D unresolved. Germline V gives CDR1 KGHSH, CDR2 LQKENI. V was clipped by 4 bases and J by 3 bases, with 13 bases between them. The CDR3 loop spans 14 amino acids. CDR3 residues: CASSRTAADYEQYF. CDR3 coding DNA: TGTGCCAGCTCACGGACCGCTGCCGACTACGAGCAGTACTTC.

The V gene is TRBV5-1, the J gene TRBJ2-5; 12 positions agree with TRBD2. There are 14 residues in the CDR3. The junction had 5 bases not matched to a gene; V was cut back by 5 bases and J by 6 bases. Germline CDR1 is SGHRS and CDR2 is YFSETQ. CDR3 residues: CASRTTSGSQTQYF. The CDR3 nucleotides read TGCGCCAGCAGAACGACTAGCGGGAGTCAGACCCAGTACTTC.

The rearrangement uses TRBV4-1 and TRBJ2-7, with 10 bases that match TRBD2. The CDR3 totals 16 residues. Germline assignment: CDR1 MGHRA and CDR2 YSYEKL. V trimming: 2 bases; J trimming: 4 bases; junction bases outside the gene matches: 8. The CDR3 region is CASSQTRGTSEYEQYF. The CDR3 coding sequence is TGCGCCAGCAGCCAAACTCGCGGGACTAGCGAATACGAGCAGTACTTC.

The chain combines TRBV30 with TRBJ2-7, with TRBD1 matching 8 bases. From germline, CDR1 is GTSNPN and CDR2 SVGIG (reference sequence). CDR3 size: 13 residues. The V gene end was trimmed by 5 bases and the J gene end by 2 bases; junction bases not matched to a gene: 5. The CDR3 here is CAWAPGQAYEQYF. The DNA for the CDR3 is TGTGCCTGGGCGCCGGGACAGGCCTACGAGCAGTACTTC.

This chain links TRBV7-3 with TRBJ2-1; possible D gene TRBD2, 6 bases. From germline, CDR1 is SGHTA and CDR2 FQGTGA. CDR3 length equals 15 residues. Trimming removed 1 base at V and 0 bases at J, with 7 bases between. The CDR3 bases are TGTGCCAGCAGCTTAATGGGGGGCTCCTACAATGAGCAGTTCTTC. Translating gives CASSLMGGSYNEQFF.

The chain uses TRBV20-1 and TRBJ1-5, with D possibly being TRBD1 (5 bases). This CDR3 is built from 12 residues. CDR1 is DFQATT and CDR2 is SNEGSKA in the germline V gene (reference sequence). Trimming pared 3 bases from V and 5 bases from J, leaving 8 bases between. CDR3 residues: CSASKGDQPQHF. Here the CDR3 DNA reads TGCAGTGCTAGTAAAGGGGATCAGCCCCAGCATTTT.

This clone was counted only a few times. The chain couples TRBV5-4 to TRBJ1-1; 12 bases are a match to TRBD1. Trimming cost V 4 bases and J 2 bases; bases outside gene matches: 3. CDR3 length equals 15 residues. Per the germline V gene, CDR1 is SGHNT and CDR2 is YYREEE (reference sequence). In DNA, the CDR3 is TGTGCCAGCAGCCCGGGACAGGGGGCAAACACTGAAGCTTTCTTT. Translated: CASSPGQGANTEAFF. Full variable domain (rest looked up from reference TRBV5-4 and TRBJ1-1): ETGVTQSPTHLIKTRGQQVTLRCSSQSGHNTVSWYQQALGQGPQFIFQYYREEENGRGNFPPRFSGLQFPNYSSELNVNALELDDSALYLCASSPGQGANTEAFFGQGTRLTVV.

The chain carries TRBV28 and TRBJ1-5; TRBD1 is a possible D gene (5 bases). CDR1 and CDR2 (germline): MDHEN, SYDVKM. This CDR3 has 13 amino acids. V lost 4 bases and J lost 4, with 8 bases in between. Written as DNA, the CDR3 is TGTGCCAGCAGTTGGGGACGAAATCAGCCCCAGCATTTT. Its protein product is CASSWGRNQPQHF.

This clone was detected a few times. In nucleotides, the CDR3 is TGTGCCAGCAGTGAGACAGTGCTCGCCTACGAGCAGTACTTC. Translating gives CASSETVLAYEQYF. V gene TRBV27 combines with J gene TRBJ2-7, with D possibly TRBD1 on 5 matching bases. Germline values: CDR1 MNHEY, CDR2 SMNVEV (reference sequence). The CDR3 loop spans 14 amino acids. Deletions cut 5 bases from V and 2 bases from J, with 13 bases between.

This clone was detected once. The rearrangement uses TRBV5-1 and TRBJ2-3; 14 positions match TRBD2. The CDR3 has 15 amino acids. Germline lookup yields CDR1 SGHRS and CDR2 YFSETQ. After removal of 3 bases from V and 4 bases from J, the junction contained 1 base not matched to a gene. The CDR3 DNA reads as TGCGCCAGCAGCTCGGGACTAGCGGGAGCAGATACGCAGTATTTT. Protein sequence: CASSSGLAGADTQYF.